A single sample is the source of the 4 T cell receptor beta chains below, sequenced in a study of T cell responses to AZD1222 COVID-19 vaccine. Sequencing was performed with immunoSEQ multiplex PCR; in TCRdb, only in-frame clones are kept and a portion is missing. The sample holds more than 150,000 clones; about nine tenths are singletons and the top ten take around 2%. The sequences come from peripheral blood, collected 28 days after the second AZD1222 dose. Every receptor here comes from an adult who received the AZD1222 COVID-19 vaccine.

The chain carries TRBV3-1 (or the pseudogene TRBV3-2) and TRBJ2-3, with 12 bases matching TRBD2. The V gene's germline CDR1 is LGHDT and CDR2 YNNKEL (reference sequence). Trimming at V came to 2 bases and at J to 0 bases, leaving 9 bases not matched to a gene. This CDR3 has 19 residues. The CDR3, as DNA: TGTGCCAGCAGCCAACATTACGGACTAGCGGGGTCCAGCACAGATACGCAGTATTTT. Protein product: CASSQHYGLAGSSTDTQYF.

The chain's CDR3 is CASRTGQYSNQPQHF. The CDR3 DNA is TGTGCCAGCAGAACCGGACAGTATAGCAATCAGCCCCAGCATTTT. The genes are TRBV28 and TRBJ1-5; a weak D match, TRBD1 (6 bases). The CDR3 is 15 amino acids. V was cut by 6 bases and J by 0 bases, with 12 bases left in between. CDR1 and CDR2 (germline): MDHEN, SYDVKM.

V usage is TRBV23-1 and J usage is TRBJ2-7, with TRBD1 as a possible D gene (5 bases). TRBV23-1 counts as an open reading frame of uncertain function. The V end was cut by 0 bases, the J end by 0 bases, with 12 bases between. The CDR3 runs to 16 residues. The CDR3 spells CASSQSQPGPSYEQYF. In DNA form, the CDR3 reads TGCGCCAGCAGTCAATCACAGCCAGGGCCCTCCTACGAGCAGTACTTC.

The rearrangement links TRBV7-3 to TRBJ2-1; TRBD1 matches at 7 bases. CDR3 length equals 15 residues. Per germline, CDR1 SGHTA and CDR2 FQGTGA. The junction had 5 bases not matched to a gene; V was cut back by 1 base and J by 5 bases. Written as DNA, the CDR3 is TGTGCCAGCAGCTTAATGGGACAGACTAACAATGAGCAGTTCTTC. Protein: CASSLMGQTNNEQFF.